This T cell receptor beta chain was sequenced during a study of cytomegalovirus exposure and HLA in healthy donors. For this clone: An end of the junction does not agree with germline; a read error may underlie this.

Primers: 60 Vbeta forward and 13 Jbeta reverse. Clones were read by immunoSEQ multiplex PCR, and TCRdb kept only the in-frame ones, dropping some. The table shows under 200,000 clones, with around 77% occurring only once. Germline V lookup: CDR1 LNHDA, CDR2 SQIVND (reference sequence). The CDR3 contains 18 residues. This chain uses TRBV19 with TRBJ1-5; 8 positions match TRBD1. The clonotype originates from a man in his sixties in good health and CMV-seronegative. Sequencing was done on a sample of PBMCs. CDR3 nucleotides: TGTGCCAGTAGTATAGATATAGACAGGGGATTGAGCAATCAGCCCCAGAATTTT. It encodes CASSIDIDRGLSNQPQNF.